This T cell receptor (beta chain) was recorded in a study of blood T cell repertoires in COVID-19. Study details: The United States, Italy and Spain provided the acute and convalescent COVID-19 samples. Sources were T cells, B-cell-depleted T cells, or PBMCs; the material itself was cDNA or gDNA.

In the source study's methods: The authors estimated nucleated cell counts from reference gene primer amplification. Sequenced by immunoSEQ multiplex PCR; TCRdb stores in-frame clones only, minus some. The V and J calls and clone size are taken from that table; D and trimming were inferred from the DNA. The table includes fewer than 200,000 clones, about four fifths detected once. Unmatched junction bases numbered 16, after V lost 5 bases and J lost 6 bases. CDR1 and CDR2 from the germline V gene are SQVTM and ANQGSEA. The CDR3 consists of 16 residues. This receptor was obtained from a man aged 35 to 55 who had recovered from COVID-19. The genes are TRBV29-1 and TRBJ2-1; 7 bases are shared with TRBD2. Source material: peripheral blood. The CDR3 is CSVFGGTFWVGNEQFF. The CDR3 DNA reads TGCAGCGTTTTCGGGGGGACGTTTTGGGTAGGCAATGAGCAGTTCTTC.